Presented here are 17 T cell receptor beta chains from one specimen sequenced in a study of blood T cell repertoires in COVID-19. Repertoires were generated with immunoSEQ multiplex PCR, while TCRdb's copy carries only in-frame clones and drops some. The profile covers approximately 300,000 clones, with 80% to 90% appearing a single time and 0.75% to 0.9% taken by the ten largest. The sample consisted of peripheral blood. The receptors shown here come from a man aged 30 to 39 with acute or convalescent COVID-19.

The chain has TRBV5-4 and TRBJ1-1; D might be TRBD1 (6 bases). There are 16 residues in the CDR3. With 4 bases removed from V and 3 bases from J, the gap between germline ends came to 19 bases. Looked up from germline, CDR1 is SGHNT and CDR2 is YYREEE (reference sequence). The CDR3, as DNA: TGTGCCAGCAGCCGAATAGAATGGGGGCCCGACACTGAAGCTTTCTTT. Amino acids: CASSRIEWGPDTEAFF.

Note on this clone: Distinct nucleotide sequences in the sample also encode this CDR3. CDR3 DNA: TGTGCCAGCAGGCGGACAGGATCCAACTATGGCTACACCTTC. This translates into CASRRTGSNYGYTF. The chain links TRBV27 to TRBJ1-2; 7 positions agree with TRBD1. J gave up 2 bases and V 6 bases, and 6 bases lay outside the gene matches. CDR3 size: 14 residues. Germline CDR1 reads MNHEY; CDR2 reads SMNVEV (reference sequence).

This clone was seen a few times. The chain uses TRBV11-2 and TRBJ1-1; maybe TRBD1 (6 bases). The CDR3 spans 15 residues. V was pared by 6 bases and J by 1 base, with 15 bases between. CDR1 and CDR2 (germline): SGHAT, FQNNGV. CDR3 sequence (DNA): TGTGCCAGCAGTCGCAATGCGGGGGCGAACACTGAAGCTTTCTTT. It codes for CASSRNAGANTEAFF.

The chain joins TRBV5-5 to TRBJ2-5, with 8 nucleotides matching TRBD2. Germline assignment: CDR1 SGHKS and CDR2 YYEKEE (reference sequence). V shed 4 bases and J 5 bases; nucleotides not matched to a gene: 4. The CDR3 consists of 13 residues. The CDR3 protein is CASSLGGEETQYF. The CDR3 DNA reads TGTGCCAGCAGCCTCGGGGGGGAGGAGACCCAGTACTTC.

This rearrangement joins TRBV11-2 to TRBJ2-7; the D is unclear. Germline V CDR1 and CDR2: SGHAT, FQNNGV. This CDR3 is built from 12 residues. Trimming left V 4 bases short and J 3 bases short, with 7 bases between. The CDR3 region has the DNA TGTGCCAGCAGCTGGCTTGGCTACGAGCAGTACTTC. Translating it yields CASSWLGYEQYF.

The rearrangement links TRBV5-1 to TRBJ2-3; D possibly corresponds to TRBD2 (5 bases). The V and J ends lost 2 bases and 0 bases respectively, with 13 bases between them. The length of the CDR3 is 16 residues. The V gene's germline CDR1 is SGHRS and CDR2 YFSETQ. CDR3 nucleotides: TGCGCCAGCAGCTTCCGCCCTAGCAGTAGCACAGATACGCAGTATTTT. Translating gives CASSFRPSSSTDTQYF.

This clone was counted a few times. The V and J genes are TRBV7-9 and TRBJ2-3; 12 bases are a match to TRBD2. V lost 5 bases, J lost 1 base, and 4 bases stayed unmatched. CDR3 length: 16 residues. Per the germline V gene, CDR1 is SEHNR and CDR2 is FQNEAQ (reference sequence). CDR3 sequence: CASSPRLAGGTDTQYF. The CDR3 DNA sequence: TGTGCCAGCAGCCCACGACTAGCGGGAGGCACAGATACGCAGTATTTT.

The rearrangement links TRBV11-3 to TRBJ2-2; TRBD2 matches at 8 bases. The germline CDR1 and CDR2 sequences are SGHNT and YENEEA. The trim removed 7 bases at V and 8 bases at J, leaving 12 bases unmatched. CDR3 length: 15 amino acids. CDR3 region: CASKVGAGEKGELFF. In nucleotides, the CDR3 is TGTGCCAGCAAGGTGGGAGCGGGAGAGAAGGGGGAGCTGTTTTTT.

This chain uses TRBV2 with TRBJ2-3; 8 positions agree with TRBD2. V was pared by 3 bases and J by 0 bases, with 11 bases of the junction left unmatched. This CDR3 comprises 18 residues. Germline CDR1 reads SNHLY; CDR2 reads FYNNEI. This CDR3 reads CASSEMVRGGGSTDTQYF. CDR3 DNA: TGTGCCAGCAGTGAGATGGTCCGGGGGGGAGGGAGCACAGATACGCAGTATTTT.

The chain employs TRBV5-5 and TRBJ1-1; tentatively, D is TRBD1 (5 bases). The V and J ends lost 1 base and 1 base respectively, with 14 bases between them. CDR1 is SGHKS and CDR2 is YYEKEE in the germline V gene (reference sequence). This CDR3 is built from 16 residues. In nucleotides, the CDR3 is TGTGCCAGCAGCTTGCCCCCCGCGACAGCGAACACTGAAGCTTTCTTT. Its protein is CASSLPPATANTEAFF.

The rearrangement links TRBV11-2 to TRBJ2-3, with 10 positions matching TRBD2. CDR3 length equals 17 residues. J lost 4 bases, V lost 0 bases, and 7 bases had no gene match. Looked up from germline, CDR1 is SGHAT and CDR2 is FQNNGV. CDR3 coding DNA: TGTGCCAGCAGCTTAGAAGGGTTGAGCGGGGGGGCAGATACGCAGTATTTT. Translation gives CASSLEGLSGGADTQYF.

The V gene is TRBV12-2, the J gene TRBJ2-1; TRBD2 was called by the table and not checked on the DNA. TRBV12-2 is a known pseudogene. CDR3 length: 12 residues. This chain's CDR3 is CASPRGGGEQFF. The CDR3 coding sequence is TGTGCAAGTCCCCGAGGAGGAGGAGAGCAGTTCTTC.

This rearrangement joins TRBV6-5 to TRBJ2-7, with D perhaps TRBD2 (5 bases). V was trimmed by 2 bases and J by 2 bases, leaving 10 bases between them. This CDR3 contains 14 residues. Germline-derived CDR1 and CDR2 are MNHEY and SVGAGI. Written as DNA, the CDR3 is TGTGCCAGCAGTTACGGCGAGGGAACCTACGAGCAGTACTTC. Translating gives CASSYGEGTYEQYF.

The gene calls are TRBV2 and TRBJ1-6; 8 nucleotides align to TRBD1. The CDR3 totals 14 residues. The J segment lost 14 bases and the V segment lost 8 bases, leaving 14 bases of the junction unmatched. Germline loops: CDR1 SNHLY, CDR2 FYNNEI. The CDR3 region is CASLPDRGGWALHF. The DNA of the CDR3 is TGTGCCAGCTTACCCGACAGGGGAGGATGGGCCCTCCACTTT. Looking up the rest from reference TRBV2 and TRBJ1-6 gives the full variable domain: EPEVTQTPSHQVTQMGQEVILRCVPISNHLYFYWYRQILGQKVEFLVSFYNNEISEKSEIFDDQFSVERPDGSNFTLKIRSTKLEDSAMYFCASLPDRGGWALHFGNGTRLTVT.

The J gene is TRBJ2-3, the V gene TRBV6-5, with D uncertain. CDR1 is MNHEY, CDR2 SVGAGI, per germline. The CDR3 is made up of 14 amino acids. V dropped 0 bases and J dropped 6 bases, with 10 bases sitting between them. Written as DNA, the CDR3 is TGTGCCAGCAGTTACTCGAGATCAAAGGATACGCAGTATTTT. It codes for CASSYSRSKDTQYF.

This clone showed up just a few times. V gene TRBV6-5 combines with J gene TRBJ2-1; 7 positions match TRBD1. CDR1 and CDR2 (germline): MNHEY, SVGAGI. V lost 5 bases to trimming and J lost 15 bases; unmatched junction nucleotides: 10. The length of the CDR3 is 12 residues. The CDR3 region has the DNA TGTGCCAGCAGTACCAGACAGGGTTTCTCGTTCTTC. It translates to CASSTRQGFSFF.

This rearrangement joins TRBV28 to TRBJ1-2; unclear D gene. This CDR3 spans 13 amino acids. Per the germline V gene, CDR1 is MDHEN and CDR2 is SYDVKM. The V gene lost 2 bases and the J gene lost 3 bases, with 7 bases spanning the gap. The CDR3 is CASSLKPHYGYTF. For the CDR3, the DNA is TGTGCCAGCAGTTTAAAGCCTCACTATGGCTACACCTTC.